This TCR beta chain was profiled in a study of OX40 agonist ivuxolimab in advanced cancers. In the study overall: Every 2 weeks, patients got intravenous ivuxolimab at one of six dose levels (0.01-10 mg/kg). Three patients got partial responses; one had hepatocellular carcinoma and two had cutaneous melanoma.

Findings and caveats of the study: Relatively little clonal expansion, among the lowest observed, appeared in partial responders at 0.1-3.0 mg/kg.

In germline, CDR1 is MNHEY, CDR2 SVGAGI. V lost 2 bases, J lost 0 bases, and 8 bases lay in between. The CDR3 sequence is 15 residues long. Assay used: immunoSEQ multiplex PCR; TCRdb lists only in-frame clones, some missing. Altogether around 67,000 clones are present, roughly 92% being singletons, with the ten largest covering 2% to 2.5%. To note about this clone: Its antigen is undetermined.

The material sequenced was CD4+ or CD8+ T cells sorted from blood, taken in a trial of the OX40 agonist ivuxolimab. This clonotype originated in an adult with an advanced solid tumor such as melanoma, head and neck, liver or kidney cancer. The V and J genes are TRBV6-5 and TRBJ1-5, with D maybe TRBD1 (5 bases). This CDR3 is CASSYEGDSNQPQHF. In nucleotides, the CDR3 is TGTGCCAGCAGTTACGAAGGGGATAGCAATCAGCCCCAGCATTTT.